The following is a TCR beta chain sequence with its context. This clonotype has a handful of counts. Its antigen is unknown. Base quality data are lacking; no much larger clone is found one base away. The data originate from a study of response to subunit inactivated influenza vaccine (dated by TCRdb to 2016 to 2019). In the study overall: The study used deep quantitative T cell receptor repertoire profiling to track responses to a trivalent subunit inactivated influenza vaccine.

V was cut back by 2 bases and J by 2 bases, leaving a gap of 19 bases between them. Measured from the cysteine to the phenylalanine, the CDR3 is 17 residues long. CDR3 DNA only is kept here, 51 bases in frame from base 1. From the germline V gene, CDR1 is KGHSH and CDR2 is LQKENI. The receptor library was made with RT-PCR. Sequencing took place on an Illumina HiSeq 2500. Using fastp at Q25 and MiXCR, TCRdb reprocessed the public reads and kept productive beta chains. For every CDR3 protein sequence, its rows merge into one entry that carries the most common genes and DNA. The sample table contains about 190,000 distinct CDR3 sequences; only one count was recorded for roughly an eighth of them. The leading ten clones occupy approximately 24% of the sample. Broader findings and caveats from the paper: It was suggested by the authors that each seasonal influenza vaccination may recruit only a limited number of new T cells.

The receptor's source is a man aged 50 to 60 who received an inactivated influenza vaccine. Donor details come from another sample of the same person, matched by shared clones. The chain was built from TRBV18 and TRBJ2-7; the D segment cannot be called with confidence. Sequencing was performed on CD8+ T cells sorted from PBMCs, taken around 5 days after vaccination. CDR3 reads: CASSPNPGPKPPYEQYF. The DNA sequence is given as TGTGCCAGCTCACCAAACCCCGGGCCAAAGCCCCCCTACGAGCAGTACTTC.